This TCR beta chain was sequenced in a study of preoperative IRX-2 immunotherapy in early breast cancer. Only in-frame clones appear in the TCRdb table, and some are missing; sequencing was by immunoSEQ multiplex PCR. The table has about 98,000 clones, roughly 85% seen once; the top ten hold roughly 2%. Looked up from germline, CDR1 is LGHNT and CDR2 is FRNRAP. The CDR3 contains 14 residues. Treatment of the sample: preoperative locoregional IRX-2 cytokine immunotherapy. Samples came from a phase Ib trial of preoperative locoregional IRX-2 cytokine immunotherapy. The TCR was taken from a human donor with breast cancer. The rearrangement links TRBV12-5 to TRBJ2-2, with D possibly matching TRBD1 (6 bases). The sample here was tumor tissue, taken after IRX-2 immunotherapy. CDR3 nucleotides: TGTGCCAGCTCCCAACGCGGACAGTTTGGGGAGCTGTTTTTT. Protein sequence: CASSQRGQFGELFF.